This T cell receptor beta chain emerged from a study of control samples from healthy donors and cancer patients. Clones were sequenced by immunoSEQ multiplex PCR, and TCRdb holds only the in-frame ones, with some missing. The sample holds 95,000 to 100,000 clones, around 89% seen once. Germline V gene data show CDR1 as SGHRS and CDR2 as YFSETQ. The CDR3 is 13 amino acids. The V end lost 3 bases, the J end lost 3 bases, and 9 bases lay between the germline ends. The receptor was derived from a man aged 25 to 45 in good health. The rearrangement joins TRBV5-1 to TRBJ1-1; maybe TRBD1 (5 bases). What was sequenced was blood. The CDR3 reads CASSSLGDTEAFF. The DNA of the CDR3 is TGCGCCAGCAGCTCCTTAGGGGACACTGAAGCTTTCTTT.